A single sample gave rise to the 11 T cell receptor beta chains below, sequenced in a study of blood T cells in healthy people across ages. A second PCR, run for about 6 to 11 cycles, used a sample-barcoded 5' primer plus a J-beta primer mix. TCRdb redid the calling of the 5' RACE reads with MiXCR, one entry per CDR3 protein. The data hold around 1.5 million distinct CDR3 sequences, with 59% observed a single time. The specimen sequenced was blood. The receptors were sampled from a man younger than 35 in good health.

In this sample, this clonotype turned up a few times. This rearrangement joins TRBV4-2 to TRBJ2-7; maybe TRBD2 (5 bases). Trimming pared 1 base from V and 4 bases from J, leaving 11 bases between. The CDR3 covers 14 residues. Germline CDR1 reads LGHNA; CDR2 reads YNFKEQ. The CDR3 loop is CASSQAGDHYEQYF. The CDR3 nucleotides are TGTGCCAGCAGCCAAGCCGGGGATCATTACGAGCAGTACTTC.

This chain links TRBV6-2 or TRBV6-3 with TRBJ2-1; D gene unclear. The CDR3 sequence is 13 residues long. In germline, CDR1 is MNHEY, CDR2 SVGEGT. The germline V and J ends were trimmed by 6 bases and 4 bases, with 10 bases remaining between them. CDR3 sequence reads: CASSPQKYNEQFF. CDR3 sequence (DNA): TGTGCCAGCAGCCCACAGAAGTACAATGAGCAGTTCTTC.

The chain has TRBV10-3 and TRBJ2-3; possible D gene TRBD2, 6 bases. CDR1 is ENHRY and CDR2 is SYGVKD in the germline V gene. Trimming took 4 bases from V and 5 from J, leaving 16 bases between them. The CDR3 extends over 15 amino acids. The CDR3 DNA sequence: TGTGCCATCAGTGTTGGCCGTCAGGAGGGAGATACGCAGTATTTT. Its translation: CAISVGRQEGDTQYF.

The chain combines TRBV19 with TRBJ2-5; tentatively, D is TRBD1 (7 bases). The CDR3 totals 14 residues. With 5 bases removed from V and 11 bases from J, the gap between germline ends came to 21 bases. Germline values: CDR1 LNHDA, CDR2 SQIVND (reference sequence). CDR3 nucleotide sequence: TGTGCCAGTAGTGCGGGGACAGAGGCAAGTGAGCAGTACTTC. It codes for CASSAGTEASEQYF.

This clonotype was observed once. The chain combines TRBV3-1 with TRBJ2-1; 8 nucleotides agree with TRBD2. The CDR3 runs 13 residues. Germline V lookup: CDR1 LGHDT, CDR2 YNNKEL (reference sequence). The V and J ends lost 8 bases and 3 bases, in that order; junction bases with no gene match: 3. CDR3 sequence (DNA): TGTGCCAGCCAGCGGGAGAGCTACAATGAGCAGTTCTTC. It encodes CASQRESYNEQFF.

The chain is built from TRBV20-1 and TRBJ2-5; possibly TRBD1 or TRBD2 for D (5 bases each). V lost 6 bases and J lost 1, with 12 bases in between. CDR3 length: 13 residues. In germline, CDR1 is DFQATT, CDR2 SNEGSKA (reference sequence). CDR3 protein: CSASRGLQETQYF. The CDR3 nucleotides read TGCAGTGCGTCGAGGGGTCTCCAAGAGACCCAGTACTTC.

The chain is built from TRBV29-1 and TRBJ2-3, with D perhaps given as TRBD1 or TRBD2 (6 bases each). The ends were cut back, 1 base at V and 3 bases at J, with 17 bases in the middle. The CDR3 has 16 amino acids. The germline V gene encodes CDR1 SQVTM and CDR2 ANQGSEA. The CDR3 reads CSVEAFGWGATDTQYF. In nucleotides, the CDR3 is TGCAGCGTTGAAGCTTTCGGATGGGGGGCTACAGATACGCAGTATTTT.

The sample holds a few counts of this clonotype. V gene TRBV5-6 combines with J gene TRBJ2-7, with D hard to call. Germline-derived CDR1 and CDR2 are SGHDT and YYEEEE. V lost 4 bases and J lost 7, with 15 bases in between. This CDR3 has 13 amino acids. The CDR3 spells CASSGSGLGEQYF. The CDR3 DNA is TGTGCCAGCAGCGGTTCGGGTCTAGGGGAGCAGTACTTC.

This clonotype was observed a few times. The chain employs TRBV18 and TRBJ2-1, with no clear D. In germline, CDR1 is KGHSH, CDR2 LQKENI. The CDR3 totals 11 residues. V gave up 3 bases and J gave up 8 bases, with 5 bases separating them. The CDR3 sequence: CASSPWDEQFF. CDR3 sequence (DNA): TGTGCCAGCTCACCGTGGGATGAGCAGTTCTTC.

This chain uses TRBV12-3 or TRBV12-4 with TRBJ1-2; 7 bases fit TRBD1. The V segment lost 4 bases and the J segment 4 bases; nucleotides outside the gene matches: 6. CDR3 size: 14 residues. CDR3 protein: CASSSTGAVYGYTF. The CDR3 coding sequence is TGTGCCAGCAGTTCTACAGGGGCCGTCTATGGCTACACCTTC.

V and J are TRBV11-2 and TRBJ2-4; the match to TRBD1 covers 7 bases. The end of the DNA is better explained by TRBJ2-7, so the J call may be wrong. The CDR3 consists of 15 residues. The germline V gene has CDR1 SGHAT and CDR2 FQNNGV. The CDR3 DNA follows: TGTGCCAGCAGCTCCCACCCGGGACAGACGTACGAGCAGTACTTC. This translates into CASSSHPGQTYEQYF.